This T cell receptor (beta chain) was sequenced during a study of T cells in Graves' hyperthyroidism and ophthalmopathy. Whole-study findings and limits: Most clonotypes expanded in thyroid above 0.001 were likewise present in blood.

This clonotype was seen repeatedly, ten times or more. What it recognizes is unknown. Researchers took RNA transcripts and amplified the TCR beta CDR3 regions from them. In the first-round RT-PCR of the TCR CDR3, the HTBI primer set was used. TCRdb called the multiplex PCR reads again in MiXCR, with one record for every CDR3 protein. The sample lists roughly 570,000 distinct CDR3 sequences; about 45% were seen once. The CDR3 spans 12 residues. V lost 0 bases, J lost 7 bases, and 7 bases lay in between. CDR1 is DFQATT, CDR2 SNEGSKA, per germline (reference sequence). The chain links TRBV20-1 to TRBJ1-3; D is unresolved. This clonotype was obtained from an adult woman with Graves' disease, either hyperthyroidism or ophthalmopathy (not recorded which). The sequenced material came from peripheral blood or thyroid tissue (not recorded which). In DNA form, the CDR3 reads TGCAGTGCTAGAGAATCGGCGAACACCATATATTTT. Translation: CSARESANTIYF.